This T cell receptor beta chain originates from a study of vaccination and CD4 T cells after COVID-19. Study-wide background: Convalescent study patients returned SARS-CoV-2 positive nasal swab PCR results, with several mild cases and one severe. As their vaccination, participants received two doses of either BNT162b2 or mRNA-1273 vaccine. Post-COVID draws followed diagnosis by a median approximately 100 days (range 35 to 161). Blood was drawn a median around 66 days post second dose, range 14 to 241.

Germline V gives CDR1 SGHTA, CDR2 FQGNSA. The CDR3 has 14 residues. With 5 bases removed from V and 2 bases from J, the gap between germline ends came to 13 bases. The time point: late sampling 161 to 241 days after vaccination in a few convalescent patients. TCRdb analysed the PCR reads with MiXCR anew, one entry per CDR3 protein. Found here are 35,000 to 45,000 distinct CDR3 sequences, around 35% of them singletons; the top ten hold 4.5% to 7%. The sequence was obtained from a human donor who had recovered from COVID-19. The chain is built from TRBV7-2 and TRBJ2-7; D not certain. The source material was CD4+ T cells from blood, sampled about 7 months after SARS-CoV-2 vaccination. The CDR3 here is CASSLYRRPYEQYF. CDR3 bases: TGTGCCAGCAGCCTATACCGTCGACCCTACGAGCAGTACTTC.